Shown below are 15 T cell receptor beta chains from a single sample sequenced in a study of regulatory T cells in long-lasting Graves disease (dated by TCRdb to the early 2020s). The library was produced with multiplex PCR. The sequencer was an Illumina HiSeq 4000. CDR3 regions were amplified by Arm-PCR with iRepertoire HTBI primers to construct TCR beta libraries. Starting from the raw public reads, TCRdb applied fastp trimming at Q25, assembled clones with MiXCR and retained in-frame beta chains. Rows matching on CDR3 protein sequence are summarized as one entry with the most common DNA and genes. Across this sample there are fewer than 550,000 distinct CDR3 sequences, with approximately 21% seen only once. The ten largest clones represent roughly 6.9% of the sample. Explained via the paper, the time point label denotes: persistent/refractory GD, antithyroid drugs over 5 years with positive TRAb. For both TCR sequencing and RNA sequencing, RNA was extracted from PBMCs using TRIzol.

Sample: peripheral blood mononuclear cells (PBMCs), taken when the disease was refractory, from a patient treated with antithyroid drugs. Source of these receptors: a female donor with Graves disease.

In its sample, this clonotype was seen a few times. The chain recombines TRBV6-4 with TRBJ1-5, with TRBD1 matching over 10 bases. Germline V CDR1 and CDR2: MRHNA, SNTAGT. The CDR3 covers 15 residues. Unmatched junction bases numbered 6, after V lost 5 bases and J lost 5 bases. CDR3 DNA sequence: TGTGCCAGCAGTTCCGGGACAGGGGTGTATCAGCCCCAGCATTTT. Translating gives CASSSGTGVYQPQHF.

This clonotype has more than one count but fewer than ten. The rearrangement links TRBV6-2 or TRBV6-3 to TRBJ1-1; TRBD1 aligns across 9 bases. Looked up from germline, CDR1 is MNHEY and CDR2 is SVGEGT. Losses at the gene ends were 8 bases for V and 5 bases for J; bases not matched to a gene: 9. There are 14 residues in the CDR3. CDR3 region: CASGETGGVTEAFF. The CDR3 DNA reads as TGTGCCAGCGGGGAGACAGGGGGAGTGACTGAAGCTTTCTTT.

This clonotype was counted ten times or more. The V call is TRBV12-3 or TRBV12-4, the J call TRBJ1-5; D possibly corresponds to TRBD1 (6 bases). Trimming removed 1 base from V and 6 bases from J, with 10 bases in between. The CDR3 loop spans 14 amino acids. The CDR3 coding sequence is TGTGCCAGCAGTTTAGGTAGGGGGGCTCAGCCCCAGCATTTT. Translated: CASSLGRGAQPQHF.

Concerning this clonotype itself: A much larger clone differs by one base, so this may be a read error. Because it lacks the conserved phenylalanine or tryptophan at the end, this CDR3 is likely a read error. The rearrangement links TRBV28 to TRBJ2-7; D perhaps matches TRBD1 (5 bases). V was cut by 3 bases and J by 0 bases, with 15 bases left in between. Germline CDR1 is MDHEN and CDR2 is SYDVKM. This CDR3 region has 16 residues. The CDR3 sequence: CASSFQGLVISYEQYS. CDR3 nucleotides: TGTGCCAGCAGTTTTCAGGGTTTAGTAATCTCCTACGAGCAGTACTCC.

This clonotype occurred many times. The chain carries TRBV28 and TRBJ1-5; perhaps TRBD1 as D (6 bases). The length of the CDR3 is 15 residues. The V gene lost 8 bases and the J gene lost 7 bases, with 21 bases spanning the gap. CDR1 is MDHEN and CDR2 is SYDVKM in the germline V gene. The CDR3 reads CASRRQAGFGQPQHF. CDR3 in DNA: TGTGCCAGCCGAAGACAGGCAGGGTTCGGACAGCCCCAGCATTTT. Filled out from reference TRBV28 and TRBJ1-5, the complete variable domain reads DVKVTQSSRYLVKRTGEKVFLECVQDMDHENMFWYRQDPGLGLRLIYFSYDVKMKEKGDIPEGYSVSREKKERFSLILESASTNQTSMYLCASRRQAGFGQPQHFGDGTRLSIL.

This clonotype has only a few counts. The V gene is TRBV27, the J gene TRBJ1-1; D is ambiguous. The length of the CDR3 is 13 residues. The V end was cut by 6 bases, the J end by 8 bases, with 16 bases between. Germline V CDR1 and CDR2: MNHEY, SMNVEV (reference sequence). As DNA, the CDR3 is TGTGCCAGCAGAACCTTTCTGGGAGAAGAAGCTTTCTTT. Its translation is CASRTFLGEEAFF.

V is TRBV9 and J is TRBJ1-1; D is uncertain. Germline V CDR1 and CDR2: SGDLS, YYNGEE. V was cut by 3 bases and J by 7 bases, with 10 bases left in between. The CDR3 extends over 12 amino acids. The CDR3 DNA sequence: TGTGCCAGCAGCGCTCCCCCGGGTGAAGCTTTCTTT. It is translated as CASSAPPGEAFF.

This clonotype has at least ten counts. CDR3 DNA: TGTGCCAGCAGACCGCAGGTGGGCTCCTACGAGCAGTACTTC. Translated: CASRPQVGSYEQYF. J is TRBJ2-7 and V is TRBV6-1; no clear D. The CDR3 covers 14 residues. Trimming pared 6 bases from V and 0 bases from J, leaving 12 bases between. Per the germline V gene, CDR1 is MNHNS and CDR2 is SASEGT.

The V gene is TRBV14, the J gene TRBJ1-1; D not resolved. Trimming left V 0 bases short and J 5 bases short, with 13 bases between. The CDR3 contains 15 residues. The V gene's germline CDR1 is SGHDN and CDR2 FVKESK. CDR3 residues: CASSQDIRGWTEAFF. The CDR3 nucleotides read TGTGCCAGCAGCCAAGATATCAGAGGATGGACTGAAGCTTTCTTT. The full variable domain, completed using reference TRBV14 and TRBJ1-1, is EAGVTQFPSHSVIEKGQTVTLRCDPISGHDNLYWYRRVMGKEIKFLLHFVKESKQDESGMPNNRFLAERTGGTYSTLKVQPAELEDSGVYFCASSQDIRGWTEAFFGQGTRLTVV.

The CDR3 sequence is CSARDETAYYSNQPQHF. The CDR3 DNA sequence: TGCAGTGCTAGAGATGAGACAGCTTATTATAGCAATCAGCCCCAGCATTTT. The rearrangement uses TRBV20-1 and TRBJ1-5, with a weak D call TRBD1 (5 bases). V lost 0 bases and J 0 bases, leaving 15 bases between the germline ends. The CDR3 contains 17 residues. Germline CDR1 DFQATT, CDR2 SNEGSKA (reference sequence).

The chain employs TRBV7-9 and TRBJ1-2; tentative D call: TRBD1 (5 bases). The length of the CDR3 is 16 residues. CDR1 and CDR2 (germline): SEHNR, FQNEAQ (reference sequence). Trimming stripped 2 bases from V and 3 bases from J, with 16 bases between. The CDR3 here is CASSLLGDDWDYGYTF. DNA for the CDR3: TGTGCCAGCAGCTTACTGGGGGACGATTGGGACTATGGCTACACCTTC.

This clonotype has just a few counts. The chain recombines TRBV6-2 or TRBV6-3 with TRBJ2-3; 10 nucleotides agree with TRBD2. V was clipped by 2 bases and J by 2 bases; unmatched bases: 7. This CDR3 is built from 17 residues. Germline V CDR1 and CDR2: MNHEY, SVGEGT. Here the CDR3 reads CASSYAASGSFTDTQYF. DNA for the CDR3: TGTGCCAGCAGTTACGCGGCTAGCGGGAGTTTCACAGATACGCAGTATTTT.

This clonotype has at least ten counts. The CDR3 nucleotides are TGTGCCACCAGCCCAAGGGCTACTAATGAAAAACTGTTTTTT. It encodes CATSPRATNEKLFF. The genes are TRBV15 and TRBJ1-4; D is unresolved. The CDR3 extends over 14 amino acids. V was clipped by 5 bases and J by 2 bases, with 9 bases between them. Germline V gives CDR1 LNHNV, CDR2 YYDKDF (reference sequence).

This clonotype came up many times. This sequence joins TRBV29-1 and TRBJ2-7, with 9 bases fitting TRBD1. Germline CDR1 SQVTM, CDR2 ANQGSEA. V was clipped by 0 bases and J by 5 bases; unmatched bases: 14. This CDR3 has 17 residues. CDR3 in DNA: TGCAGCGTTGAAGACGGGACAGGGTTCGGTCCCCACCACGAGCAGTACTTC. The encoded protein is CSVEDGTGFGPHHEQYF.

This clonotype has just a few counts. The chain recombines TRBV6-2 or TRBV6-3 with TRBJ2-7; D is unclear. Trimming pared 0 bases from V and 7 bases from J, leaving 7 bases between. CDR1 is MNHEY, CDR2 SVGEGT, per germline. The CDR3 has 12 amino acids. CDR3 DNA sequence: TGTGCCAGCAGTTACTCTGTCCGGGAGCAGTACTTC. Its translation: CASSYSVREQYF.